Listed here is a single TCR beta chain. This record belongs to a study of technical replicates of blood from a handful of donors. Here immunoSEQ multiplex PCR was the method, and the copy in TCRdb shows in-frame clones only, minus some. The table shows about 56,000 clones, with nearly 95% occurring only once. V lost 5 bases to trimming and J lost 5 bases, with 14 bases between them. Germline CDR1 reads SGHVS; CDR2 reads FQNEAQ. The CDR3 runs 14 residues. The chain has TRBV7-8 and TRBJ2-3; maybe TRBD2 (5 bases). The receptor was isolated from a human donor in good health. Some clones in this sample may be carry-over from other donors' samples. The source material was PBMCs. CDR3 DNA: TGTGCCAGCAGCGACCAATCGGGGTTAGATACGCAGTATTTT. This encodes CASSDQSGLDTQYF.